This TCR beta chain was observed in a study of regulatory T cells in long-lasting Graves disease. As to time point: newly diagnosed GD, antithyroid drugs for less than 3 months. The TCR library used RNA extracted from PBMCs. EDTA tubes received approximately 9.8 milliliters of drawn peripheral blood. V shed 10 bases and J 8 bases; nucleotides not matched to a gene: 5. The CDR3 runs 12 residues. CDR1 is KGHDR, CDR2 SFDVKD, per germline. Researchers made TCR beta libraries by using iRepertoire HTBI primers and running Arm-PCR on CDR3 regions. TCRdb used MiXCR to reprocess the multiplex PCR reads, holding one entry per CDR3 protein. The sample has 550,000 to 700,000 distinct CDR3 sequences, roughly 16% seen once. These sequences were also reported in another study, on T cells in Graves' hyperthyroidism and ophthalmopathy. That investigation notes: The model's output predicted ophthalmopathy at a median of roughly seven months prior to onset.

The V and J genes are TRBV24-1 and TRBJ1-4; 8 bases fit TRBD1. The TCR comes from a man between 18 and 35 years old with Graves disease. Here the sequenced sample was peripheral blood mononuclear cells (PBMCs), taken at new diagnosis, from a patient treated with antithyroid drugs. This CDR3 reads CATADRDEKLFF. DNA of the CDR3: TGTGCCACGGCGGACAGGGACGAAAAACTGTTTTTT.